The 18 T cell receptor beta chains reported below all come from one sample, sequenced in a study of blood T cell repertoires in COVID-19. The table came from immunoSEQ multiplex PCR; TCRdb's copy has only in-frame clones and leaves some out. The sample lists about 140,000 clones, around 90% occurring once. Sequenced input: peripheral blood. Receptors were obtained from a man in his 60s with active or convalescent COVID-19.

The chain couples TRBV7-2 to TRBJ2-7; 7 bases are a match to TRBD1. CDR1 and CDR2 (germline): SGHTA, FQGNSA. Germline trimming cut 1 base from V and 3 bases from J; bases unmatched to any gene: 3. CDR3 size: 14 residues. CDR3 DNA: TGTGCCAGCAGCTTAGTGGGACAGCTCTACGAGCAGTACTTC. This translates into CASSLVGQLYEQYF.

This chain uses TRBV7-9 with TRBJ1-4, with D perhaps matching TRBD1 (6 bases). Germline CDR1 and CDR2: SEHNR and FQNEAQ (reference sequence). The CDR3 is 14 amino acids. V was trimmed by 5 bases and J by 7 bases, leaving 14 bases between them. The chain's CDR3 is CASSLGGGGEKLFF. DNA of the CDR3: TGTGCCAGCAGCCTTGGGGGGGGCGGTGAAAAACTGTTTTTT. The whole variable domain, filled in from reference TRBV7-9 and TRBJ1-4, reads DTGVSQNPRHKITKRGQNVTFRCDPISEHNRLYWYRQTLGQGPEFLTYFQNEAQLEKSRLLSDRFSAERPKGSFSTLEIQRTEQGDSAMYLCASSLGGGGEKLFFGSGTQLSVL.

The chain carries TRBV7-9 and TRBJ2-7, with D tentatively TRBD1 (8 bases). Trimming took 3 bases from V and 5 from J, leaving 20 bases between them. Germline CDR1 is SEHNR and CDR2 is FQNEAQ (reference sequence). The CDR3 totals 16 residues. CDR3 in amino acids: CASSFPGGRGRNEQYF. The DNA of the CDR3 is TGTGCCAGCAGCTTCCCGGGGGGCAGGGGGCGGAACGAGCAGTACTTC. Full variable domain (remainder filled in from reference TRBV7-9 and TRBJ2-7): DTGVSQNPRHKITKRGQNVTFRCDPISEHNRLYWYRQTLGQGPEFLTYFQNEAQLEKSRLLSDRFSAERPKGSFSTLEIQRTEQGDSAMYLCASSFPGGRGRNEQYFGPGTRLTVT.

J is TRBJ2-3 and V is TRBV9; TRBD2 matches 10 bases. The CDR3 length is 15 residues. The J segment lost 4 bases and the V segment lost 3 bases, leaving 5 bases of the junction unmatched. The germline V gene has CDR1 SGDLS and CDR2 YYNGEE. CDR3 sequence reads: CASSASSGSADTQYF. CDR3 nucleotides: TGTGCCAGCAGCGCGTCTAGCGGGAGTGCAGATACGCAGTATTTT.

The gene calls are TRBV7-2 and TRBJ2-1, with a tentative D call TRBD2 (5 bases). Deletions cut 5 bases from V and 2 bases from J, with 13 bases between. In germline, CDR1 is SGHTA, CDR2 FQGNSA. The CDR3 covers 15 residues. The CDR3 coding sequence is TGTGCCAGCAGCACTGACTATGGGCCCTACAATGAGCAGTTCTTC. Translated, it gives CASSTDYGPYNEQFF.

The chain links TRBV9 to TRBJ2-2, with 11 positions matching TRBD1. This CDR3 spans 16 amino acids. Germline V gene data show CDR1 as SGDLS and CDR2 as YYNGEE. V was pared by 6 bases and J by 5 bases, with 9 bases of the junction left unmatched. CDR3 in DNA: TGTGCCAGCAATACACCGGGACAGGGGGTAACCGGGGAGCTGTTTTTT. Protein: CASNTPGQGVTGELFF.

The V and J genes are TRBV7-9 and TRBJ2-7; a possible D gene is TRBD2 (6 bases). Germline lookup yields CDR1 SEHNR and CDR2 FQNEAQ (reference sequence). Trimming stripped 3 bases from V and 6 bases from J, with 15 bases between. This CDR3 contains 14 residues. The CDR3 region has the DNA TGTGCCAGCAGCTTCGGCGGGACGCAGCTCGAGCAGTACTTC. The encoded protein is CASSFGGTQLEQYF.

The rearrangement links TRBV9 to TRBJ2-7; D may be TRBD1 (6 bases). This CDR3 contains 14 residues. Germline V gene sequence: CDR1 SGDLS, CDR2 YYNGEE. V was shortened by 5 bases and J by 0 bases, with 12 bases between the two germline ends. This chain's CDR3 is CASSRQEISYEQYF. The CDR3 DNA sequence: TGTGCCAGCAGTAGACAGGAAATCTCCTACGAGCAGTACTTC.

This rearrangement joins TRBV29-1 to TRBJ1-1; unclear D gene. The V end lost 1 base, the J end lost 3 bases, and 12 bases lay between the germline ends. The germline gives CDR1 SQVTM, CDR2 ANQGSEA. The CDR3 runs to 14 residues. CDR3 sequence (DNA): TGCAGCGTTGAAGCCTCGTGGGCAGACACTGAAGCTTTCTTT. Translating it yields CSVEASWADTEAFF. The variable domain in full, completed from reference TRBV29-1 and TRBJ1-1, reads SAVISQKPSRDICQRGTSLTIQCQVDSQVTMMFWYRQQPGQSLTLIATANQGSEATYESGFVIDKFPISRPNLTFSTLTVSNMSPEDSSIYLCSVEASWADTEAFFGQGTRLTVV.

The chain has TRBV14 and TRBJ2-5; D perhaps matches TRBD1 (5 bases). CDR1 and CDR2 from the germline V gene are SGHDN and FVKESK. V shed 1 base and J shed 4 bases, with 16 bases lying between them. This CDR3 is built from 16 residues. The CDR3 DNA sequence: TGTGCCAGCAGCCAAGGGCCAGGAAGGGGCCCAGAGACCCAGTACTTC. Translating it yields CASSQGPGRGPETQYF.

The chain links TRBV11-2 to TRBJ2-3, with 7 bases that match TRBD1. Unmatched junction bases numbered 8, after V lost 4 bases and J lost 4 bases. Germline-derived CDR1 and CDR2 are SGHAT and FQNNGV. CDR3 length: 15 residues. The CDR3 spells CASSSYRGPADTQYF. The CDR3 DNA sequence: TGTGCCAGCAGCTCCTACAGGGGTCCCGCAGATACGCAGTATTTT. Using reference TRBV11-2 and TRBJ2-3 for the parts outside the CDR3, the full variable domain is EAGVAQSPRYKIIEKRQSVAFWCNPISGHATLYWYQQILGQGPKLLIQFQNNGVVDDSQLPKDRFSAERLKGVDSTLKIQPAKLEDSAVYLCASSSYRGPADTQYFGPGTRLTVL.

This clone was observed a handful of times. This chain joins TRBV4-1 and TRBJ2-1, with 8 bases that match TRBD2. V trimming: 1 base; J trimming: 8 bases; junction bases outside the gene matches: 4. The CDR3 length is 14 residues. CDR1 is MGHRA, CDR2 YSYEKL, per germline. Written as DNA, the CDR3 is TGCGCCAGCAGCCAAGGGACTAGCCTTGATGAGCAGTTCTTC. This translates into CASSQGTSLDEQFF.

With respect to this clone: The sample carries other DNA sequences with the same CDR3. The gene calls are TRBV7-2 and TRBJ2-1, with TRBD2 matching 7 bases. Germline CDR1 is SGHTA and CDR2 is FQGNSA. Germline trimming cut 4 bases from V and 3 bases from J; bases unmatched to any gene: 6. This CDR3 is built from 15 residues. In DNA form, the CDR3 reads TGTGCCAGCAGCTCGACCGGGACTAACTACAATGAGCAGTTCTTC. Protein: CASSSTGTNYNEQFF.

This clone was detected once. The chain recombines TRBV18 with TRBJ2-1; 7 nucleotides match TRBD2. J gave up 7 bases and V 1 base, and 7 bases lay outside the gene matches. The CDR3 extends over 15 amino acids. Germline CDR1 is KGHSH and CDR2 is LQKENI. The DNA for the CDR3 is TGTGCCAGCTCACCACTGGGGGAGGGCCGGAATGAGCAGTTCTTC. Its protein product is CASSPLGEGRNEQFF. Together with reference TRBV18 and TRBJ2-1, the CDR3 gives the full variable domain: NAGVMQNPRHLVRRRGQEARLRCSPMKGHSHVYWYRQLPEEGLKFMVYLQKENIIDESGMPKERFSAEFPKEGPSILRIQQVVRGDSAAYFCASSPLGEGRNEQFFGPGTRLTVL.

The V call is TRBV28, the J call TRBJ1-1, with 8 bases lining up with TRBD1. This CDR3 contains 13 residues. Per germline, CDR1 MDHEN and CDR2 SYDVKM. J gave up 6 bases and V 2 bases, and 2 bases lay outside the gene matches. Here the CDR3 DNA reads TGTGCCAGCAGTTTACGCAGGGGGCCTGAAGCTTTCTTT. Its translation is CASSLRRGPEAFF.

The chain recombines TRBV5-5 with TRBJ2-1; 12 nucleotides match TRBD2. V was pared by 3 bases and J by 1 base, with 11 bases of the junction left unmatched. The CDR3 contains 19 residues. Germline V gene lookup returns CDR1 SGHKS and CDR2 YYEKEE (reference sequence). The CDR3 DNA follows: TGTGCCAGCAGCTCGCCGACTAGCGGGAGTAAAGGGTCCTACAATGAGCAGTTCTTC. Translating gives CASSSPTSGSKGSYNEQFF.

A single count supports this clone. This rearrangement joins TRBV7-8 to TRBJ2-1, with TRBD2 as a possible D gene (6 bases). Germline V gene data show CDR1 as SGHVS and CDR2 as FQNEAQ. Trimming stripped 5 bases from V and 8 bases from J, with 19 bases between. This CDR3 spans 15 amino acids. As DNA, the CDR3 is TGTGCCAGCAGCATAAGTTACGGGAGATCCTATGAGCAGTTCTTC. Translation gives CASSISYGRSYEQFF.

This chain uses TRBV6-5 with TRBJ2-7; perhaps TRBD1 as D (6 bases). V lost 2 bases and J 4 bases, leaving 18 bases between the germline ends. Germline CDR1 reads MNHEY; CDR2 reads SVGAGI. This CDR3 has 16 residues. DNA of the CDR3: TGTGCCAGCAGTTACCCGAGGGGGAAAACGGGATACGAGCAGTACTTC. Its protein product is CASSYPRGKTGYEQYF.